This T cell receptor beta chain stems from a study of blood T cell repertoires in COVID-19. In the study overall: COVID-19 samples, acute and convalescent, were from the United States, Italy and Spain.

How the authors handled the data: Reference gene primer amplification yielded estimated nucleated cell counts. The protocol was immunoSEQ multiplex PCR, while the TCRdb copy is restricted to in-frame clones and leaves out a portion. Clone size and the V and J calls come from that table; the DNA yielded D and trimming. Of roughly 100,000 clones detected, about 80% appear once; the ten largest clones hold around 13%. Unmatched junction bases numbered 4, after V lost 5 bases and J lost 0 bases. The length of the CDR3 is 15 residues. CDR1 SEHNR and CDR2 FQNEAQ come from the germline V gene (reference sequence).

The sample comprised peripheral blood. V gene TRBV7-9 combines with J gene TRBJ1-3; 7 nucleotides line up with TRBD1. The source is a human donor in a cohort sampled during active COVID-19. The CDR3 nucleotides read TGTGCCAGCAGCCCTCGGACAGGCTCTGGAAACACCATATATTTT. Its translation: CASSPRTGSGNTIYF.